This T cell receptor beta chain was obtained from a study of human T cells and chemical hapten exposure. Background on the study: In the approximately 23-week study, patients were dosed weekly with diphenylcyclopropenone on the scalp throughout. Alopecia areata, totalis or universalis affected patients who were mostly female.

The CDR3 is made up of 11 amino acids. Looked up from germline, CDR1 is SGHTA and CDR2 is FQGNSA. The germline V and J ends were trimmed by 4 bases and 2 bases, with 1 base remaining between them. This clonotype was seen many times. Its antigen is not identified. General study points: Significantly more large CDR3 similarity clusters arose among expanded TCRs than among controls.

TCRdb reprocessed the RACE reads via MiXCR and lists one record per CDR3 protein. This sample has approximately 340,000 distinct CDR3 sequences, with about 7% found just once. Stated time point: patch test 1, 2 weeks after DPC sensitization. Treatment meaning: therapeutic diphenylcyclopropenone sensitization with weekly scalp DPC. This receptor was taken from a young woman with alopecia areata. Some clones in this sample may be carry-over from other donors' samples. The material was whole blood, obtained in connection with sensitization to the hapten diphenylcyclopropenone (DPC). J is TRBJ2-3 and V is TRBV7-2; D unresolved. DNA of the CDR3: TGTGCCAGCAGCTACACAGATACGCAGTATTTT. This codes for CASSYTDTQYF.